Each of the 18 T cell receptor beta chains below was sequenced from the same sample in a study of T-cell memory formation after mild COVID-19. MiXCR, applied by TCRdb to the 5' RACE reads, yields one record per CDR3 protein. The sample has around 340,000 distinct CDR3 sequences; around 15% are singletons. Material: PBMCs or a T cell subset sorted from them (not recorded which). Receptors were obtained from a man between 18 and 29 years old who had mild COVID-19 (a few samples of this study predate the infection). Cell type and time point are not known.

This clonotype has just a few counts. The rearrangement joins TRBV5-1 to TRBJ1-6; D gene ambiguous. Trimming removed 2 bases at V and 9 bases at J, with 12 bases between. The CDR3 loop spans 14 amino acids. In germline, CDR1 is SGHRS, CDR2 YFSETQ. CDR3 sequence reads: CASSFDSPSSPLHF. CDR3 DNA sequence: TGCGCCAGCAGCTTTGATTCACCGAGTTCACCCCTCCACTTT.

This clonotype was counted a few times. V and J are TRBV5-1 and TRBJ2-7, with D hard to call. The germline CDR1 and CDR2 sequences are SGHRS and YFSETQ. The CDR3 has 15 amino acids. Trimming removed 4 bases from V and 0 bases from J, with 14 bases in between. The CDR3 sequence is CASSPAVSASYEQYF. The CDR3 DNA follows: TGCGCCAGCAGCCCGGCGGTTAGTGCCTCCTACGAGCAGTACTTC.

The rearrangement links TRBV9 to TRBJ2-1; D unresolved. CDR3 size: 14 residues. CDR1 and CDR2 from the germline V gene are SGDLS and YYNGEE. Trimming cost V 0 bases and J 3 bases, with 7 bases left between them. CDR3 sequence reads: CASSVVTNYNEQFF. CDR3 DNA: TGTGCCAGCAGCGTAGTCACCAACTACAATGAGCAGTTCTTC.

The CDR3 spells CSARGQNSPLHF. The DNA for the CDR3 is TGCAGTGCTCGAGGGCAGAATTCACCCCTCCACTTT. The chain has TRBV20-1 and TRBJ1-6; D not resolved. The V and J ends lost 5 bases and 7 bases respectively, with 9 bases between them. The germline V gene encodes CDR1 DFQATT and CDR2 SNEGSKA (reference sequence). The CDR3 totals 12 residues.

CDR3 sequence reads: CSASAGDENIQYF. CDR3 coding DNA: TGCAGTGCGAGCGCAGGGGATGAGAACATTCAGTACTTC. The chain links TRBV20-1 to TRBJ2-4, with TRBD1 as a possible D gene (6 bases). Germline CDR1 reads DFQATT; CDR2 reads SNEGSKA (reference sequence). Trimming cost V 6 bases and J 7 bases, with 16 bases left between them. The CDR3 is made up of 13 amino acids.

This clonotype occurred many times. The chain joins TRBV5-1 to TRBJ2-7; possible D gene TRBD1, 6 bases. CDR1 is SGHRS, CDR2 YFSETQ, per germline. The CDR3 runs to 14 residues. The V and J ends lost 6 bases and 3 bases respectively, with 16 bases between them. CDR3 nucleotide sequence: TGCGCCAGCACCGGAGAAGGCAGGGGCTACGAGCAGTACTTC. This translates into CASTGEGRGYEQYF.

This clonotype was seen repeatedly, ten times or more. The rearrangement uses TRBV7-8 and TRBJ1-1; no clear D gene. Trimming left V 0 bases short and J 3 bases short, with 8 bases between. Germline V CDR1 and CDR2: SGHVS, FQNEAQ. The CDR3 runs 14 residues. The DNA for the CDR3 is TGTGCCAGCAGCTTAGCAGCAGGATACACTGAAGCTTTCTTT. This sequence encodes CASSLAAGYTEAFF.

The rearrangement uses TRBV29-1 and TRBJ2-4; no reliable D call. V was clipped by 4 bases and J by 7 bases, with 14 bases between them. Germline loops: CDR1 SQVTM, CDR2 ANQGSEA. This CDR3 region has 13 residues. CDR3 in DNA: TGCAGCGTTGTCGGGCCCCGAGTGAACATTCAGTACTTC. It codes for CSVVGPRVNIQYF. Using reference TRBV29-1 and TRBJ2-4 for the parts outside the CDR3, the full variable domain is SAVISQKPSRDICQRGTSLTIQCQVDSQVTMMFWYRQQPGQSLTLIATANQGSEATYESGFVIDKFPISRPNLTFSTLTVSNMSPEDSSIYLCSVVGPRVNIQYFGAGTRLSVL.

This clonotype was found a few times. V is TRBV5-1 and J is TRBJ1-4; D is possibly TRBD1 (5 bases). This CDR3 has 18 amino acids. V was pared by 5 bases and J by 0 bases, with 20 bases between. The germline V gene encodes CDR1 SGHRS and CDR2 YFSETQ. The CDR3 DNA reads as TGCGCCAGCAGTCCCACTCAGGGCTCCCTCGCAACTAATGAAAAACTGTTTTTT. Residues: CASSPTQGSLATNEKLFF. Looking up the rest from reference TRBV5-1 and TRBJ1-4 gives the full variable domain: KAGVTQTPRYLIKTRGQQVTLSCSPISGHRSVSWYQQTPGQGLQFLFEYFSETQRNKGNFPGRFSGRQFSNSRSEMNVSTLELGDSALYLCASSPTQGSLATNEKLFFGSGTQLSVL.

In DNA, the CDR3 is TGTGCCAGCCACGGAGATGGCGATGAGCAGTTCTTC. Its protein product is CASHGDGDEQFF. This sequence joins TRBV2 and TRBJ2-1, with unresolved D. In germline, CDR1 is SNHLY, CDR2 FYNNEI. This CDR3 is 12 amino acids long. Trimming shortened V by 8 bases and J by 8 bases, and 13 bases separated the two germline ends.

This clonotype has just one count. The chain joins TRBV15 to TRBJ1-3, with D unresolved. CDR1 and CDR2 from the germline V gene are LNHNV and YYDKDF (reference sequence). There are 17 residues in the CDR3. Trimming took off 1 base at V and 2 bases at J, with 15 bases between the two ends. For the CDR3, the DNA is TGTGCCACCAGCAGAGTAATATACTGGGGTACTGGAAACACCATATATTTT. Translation: CATSRVIYWGTGNTIYF. Full variable domain (outside the CDR3, taken from reference TRBV15 and TRBJ1-3): DAMVIQNPRYQVTQFGKPVTLSCSQTLNHNVMYWYQQKSSQAPKLLFHYYDKDFNNEADTPDNFQSRRPNTSFCFLDIRSPGLGDTAMYLCATSRVIYWGTGNTIYFGEGSWLTVV.

This clonotype has a handful of counts. The V gene is TRBV7-9, the J gene TRBJ2-5, with 8 bases identical to TRBD2. The CDR3 is made up of 14 amino acids. Germline V gene lookup returns CDR1 SEHNR and CDR2 FQNEAQ (reference sequence). Trimming at V came to 5 bases and at J to 9 bases, leaving 11 bases not matched to a gene. CDR3 amino acids: CASSPDGLGRAQYF. The CDR3, as DNA: TGTGCCAGCAGCCCAGATGGGCTCGGGAGGGCCCAGTACTTC. The full variable domain, its missing parts supplied by reference TRBV7-9 and TRBJ2-5, is DTGVSQNPRHKITKRGQNVTFRCDPISEHNRLYWYRQTLGQGPEFLTYFQNEAQLEKSRLLSDRFSAERPKGSFSTLEIQRTEQGDSAMYLCASSPDGLGRAQYFGPGTRLLVL.

The chain links TRBV20-1 to TRBJ2-6; D not certain. This CDR3 has 13 residues. CDR1 DFQATT and CDR2 SNEGSKA come from the germline V gene (reference sequence). Trimming left V 7 bases short and J 2 bases short, with 9 bases between. CDR3 amino acids: CSVREPGANVLTF. CDR3 coding DNA: TGCAGTGTGAGAGAACCTGGGGCCAACGTCCTGACTTTC.

This clonotype was found many times. The chain recombines TRBV5-1 with TRBJ1-1; maybe TRBD1 (6 bases). CDR3 length: 15 residues. CDR1 is SGHRS and CDR2 is YFSETQ in the germline V gene. V was pared by 0 bases and J by 2 bases, with 11 bases between. The CDR3 reads CASSLGAGDNTEAFF. CDR3 DNA: TGCGCCAGCAGCTTGGGGGCAGGGGACAACACTGAAGCTTTCTTT.

This clonotype showed up just a few times. The chain is built from TRBV9 and TRBJ2-7, with D perhaps TRBD1 or TRBD2 (7 bases each). The ends were cut back, 0 bases at V and 4 bases at J, with 14 bases in the middle. CDR3 size: 15 residues. Germline lookup yields CDR1 SGDLS and CDR2 YYNGEE. The CDR3 DNA sequence: TGTGCCAGCAGCGTAGGACCAGGGGGGGAATACGAGCAGTACTTC. Residues: CASSVGPGGEYEQYF.

A few counts support this clonotype. V is TRBV7-9 and J is TRBJ1-3; 7 nucleotides match TRBD1. Germline V gene data show CDR1 as SEHNR and CDR2 as FQNEAQ (reference sequence). The J segment lost 0 bases and the V segment lost 4 bases, leaving 3 bases of the junction unmatched. The CDR3 runs 15 residues. CDR3 in DNA: TGTGCCAGCAGCTCGGGACAGTTCTCTGGAAACACCATATATTTT. Translated, it gives CASSSGQFSGNTIYF.

The sample holds a few counts of this clonotype. This chain joins TRBV6-1 and TRBJ1-5; 8 nucleotides match TRBD1. CDR1 is MNHNS, CDR2 SASEGT, per germline. The CDR3 is made up of 14 amino acids. With V trimmed by 6 bases and J by 6 bases, 7 bases remained unmatched. For the CDR3, the DNA is TGTGCCAGCAGGCAGGGGGCCTCCCCTCAGCCCCAGCATTTT. It encodes CASRQGASPQPQHF.

This chain joins TRBV18 and TRBJ1-2; no definite D call. Germline values: CDR1 KGHSH, CDR2 LQKENI. V lost 6 bases and J 4 bases, leaving 12 bases between the germline ends. This CDR3 contains 13 residues. The CDR3 is CASSQSGIYGYTF. CDR3 sequence (DNA): TGTGCCAGCTCGCAATCTGGGATCTATGGCTACACCTTC.